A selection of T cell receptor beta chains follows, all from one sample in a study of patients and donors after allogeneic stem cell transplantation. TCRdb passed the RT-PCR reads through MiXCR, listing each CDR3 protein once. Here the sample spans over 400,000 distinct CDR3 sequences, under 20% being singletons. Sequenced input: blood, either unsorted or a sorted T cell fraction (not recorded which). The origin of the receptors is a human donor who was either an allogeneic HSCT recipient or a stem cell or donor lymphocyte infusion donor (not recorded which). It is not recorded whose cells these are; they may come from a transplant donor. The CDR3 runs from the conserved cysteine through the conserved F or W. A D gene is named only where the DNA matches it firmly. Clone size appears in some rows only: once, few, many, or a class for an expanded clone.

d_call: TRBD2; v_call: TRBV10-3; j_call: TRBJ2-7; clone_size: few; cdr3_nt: TGTGCCATTCGCCCAGGGACTAGCGGGAGTACCTACGAGCAGTACTTC; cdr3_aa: CAIRPGTSGSTYEQYF
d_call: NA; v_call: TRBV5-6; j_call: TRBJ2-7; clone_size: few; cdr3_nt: TGTGCCAGCTTGGGAGTAAGAGGGGCCTACGAGCAGTACTTC; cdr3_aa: CASLGVRGAYEQYF
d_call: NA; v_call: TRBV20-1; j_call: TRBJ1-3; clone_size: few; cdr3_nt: TGCAGTGCAGGAACGGCAGAGCTGTTCTCTGGAAACACCATATATTTT; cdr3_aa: CSAGTAELFSGNTIYF
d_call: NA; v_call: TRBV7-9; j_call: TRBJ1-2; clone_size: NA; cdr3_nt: TGTGCCAGCAGCCTACGGACGAAATCTAACTATGGCTACACCTTC; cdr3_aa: CASSLRTKSNYGYTF
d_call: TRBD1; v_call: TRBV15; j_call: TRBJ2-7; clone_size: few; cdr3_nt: TGTGCCACCAGCAATTCCGGGACAGGGCACGAGCAGTACTTC; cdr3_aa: CATSNSGTGHEQYF
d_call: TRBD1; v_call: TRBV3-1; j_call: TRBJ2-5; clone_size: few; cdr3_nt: TGTGCCAGCAGCCAAGGCGACAGGGGGCGGGAGACCCAGTACTTC; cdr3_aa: CASSQGDRGRETQYF
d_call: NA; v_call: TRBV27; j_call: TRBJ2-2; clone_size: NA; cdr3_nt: TGTGCCAGCAGTTTAAACGGGGAGCTGTTTTTT; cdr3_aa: CASSLNGELFF
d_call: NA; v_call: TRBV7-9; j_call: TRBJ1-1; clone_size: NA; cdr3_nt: TGTGCCAGCAGCCCCACGGGACAAGCTCACACTGAAGCTTTCTTT; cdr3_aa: CASSPTGQAHTEAFF
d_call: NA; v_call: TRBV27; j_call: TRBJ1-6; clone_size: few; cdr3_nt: TGTGCCAGCAGTGCAGGGGTGCGGTCACCCCTCCACTTT; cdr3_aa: CASSAGVRSPLHF
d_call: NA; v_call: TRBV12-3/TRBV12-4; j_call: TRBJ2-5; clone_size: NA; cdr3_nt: TGTGCCAGCAGTTTAGGGGTTTTCCAAGAGACCCAGTACTTC; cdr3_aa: CASSLGVFQETQYF
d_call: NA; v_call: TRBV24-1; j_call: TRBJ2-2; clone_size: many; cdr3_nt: TGTGCCACCAGTGACCCACAGGGTAGAACCGGGGAGCTGTTTTTT; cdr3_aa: CATSDPQGRTGELFF
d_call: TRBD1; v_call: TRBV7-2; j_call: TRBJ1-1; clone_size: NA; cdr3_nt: TGTGCCAGCAGCTCGGACAGGGTTCACACTGAAGCTTTCTTT; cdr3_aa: CASSSDRVHTEAFF
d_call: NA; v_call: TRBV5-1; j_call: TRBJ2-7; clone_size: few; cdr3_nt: TGCGCCAGCAGCTTTACCACAGGCCAACCGGAGTACTTC; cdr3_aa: CASSFTTGQPEYF
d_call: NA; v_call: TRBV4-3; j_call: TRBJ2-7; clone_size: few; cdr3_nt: TGCGCCAGCAGCCAAGTGGACGGGTTCTACGAGCAGTACTTC; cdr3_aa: CASSQVDGFYEQYF
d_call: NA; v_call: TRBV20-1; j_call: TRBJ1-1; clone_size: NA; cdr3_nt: TGCAGTGCTAGACGCGACCAGAACACTGAAGCTTTCTTT; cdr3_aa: CSARRDQNTEAFF
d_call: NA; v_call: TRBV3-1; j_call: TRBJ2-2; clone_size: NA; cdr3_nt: TGTGCCAGCAGCCAAACAGCAGCAACCGGGGAGCTGTTTTTT; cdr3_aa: CASSQTAATGELFF
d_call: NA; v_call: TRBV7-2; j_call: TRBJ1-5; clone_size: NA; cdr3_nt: TGTGCCAGCAGCTTAAGCCCATATCAGCCCCAGCATTTT; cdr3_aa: CASSLSPYQPQHF
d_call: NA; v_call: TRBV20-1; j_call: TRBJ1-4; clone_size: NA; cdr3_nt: TGCACCAGCGCAAGGTTGGATGAAAAACTGTTTTTT; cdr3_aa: CTSARLDEKLFF
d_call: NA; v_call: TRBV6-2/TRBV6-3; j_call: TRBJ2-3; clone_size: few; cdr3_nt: TGTGCCAGCAGTTGGGCTACGACGCAGTATTTT; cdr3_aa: CASSWATTQYF
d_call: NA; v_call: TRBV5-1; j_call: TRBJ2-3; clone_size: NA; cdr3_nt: TGCGCCAGCAGCTTGGGTAGGGAGGCAGATACGCAGTATTTT; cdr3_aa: CASSLGREADTQYF
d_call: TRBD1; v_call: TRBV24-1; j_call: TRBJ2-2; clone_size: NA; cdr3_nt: TGTGCCACCAGTGATTCGGGACAGGGATTGACCGGGGAGCTGTTTTTT; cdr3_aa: CATSDSGQGLTGELFF
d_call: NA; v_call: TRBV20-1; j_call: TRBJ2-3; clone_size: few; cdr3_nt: TGCAGTGCTAGCGCGACTAGTACCGATACGCAGTATTTT; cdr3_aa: CSASATSTDTQYF
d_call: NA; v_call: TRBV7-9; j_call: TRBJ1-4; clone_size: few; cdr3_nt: TGTGCCAGCAGCTTAAATCTCAGGGTGGCTGAAAAACTGTTTTTT; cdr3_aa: CASSLNLRVAEKLFF
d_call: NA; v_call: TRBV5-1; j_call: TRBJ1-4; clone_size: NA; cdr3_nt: TGCGCCAGCAGCTTGGCGGGGGCGAGTGAAAAACTGTTTTTT; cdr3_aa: CASSLAGASEKLFF
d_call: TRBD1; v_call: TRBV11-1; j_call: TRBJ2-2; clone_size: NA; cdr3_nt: TGTGCCAGCAGCTCCGGAAGAGCTAGGACAGGGACGAACACCGGGGAGCTGTTTTTT; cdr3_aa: CASSSGRARTGTNTGELFF
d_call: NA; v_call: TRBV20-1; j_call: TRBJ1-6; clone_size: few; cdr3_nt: TGCAGTGCTAGGGAAACCGGGACGGTGAATTCACCCCTCCACTTT; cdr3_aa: CSARETGTVNSPLHF
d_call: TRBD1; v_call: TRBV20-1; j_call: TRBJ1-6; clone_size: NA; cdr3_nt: TGCAGTGCTAGCTGGACAGGGGGAAGTCGAAATTCACCCCTCCACTTT; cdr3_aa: CSASWTGGSRNSPLHF
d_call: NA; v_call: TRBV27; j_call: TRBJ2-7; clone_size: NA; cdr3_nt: TGTGCCAGCAGTTTATCCACCCGAGGGCCCGGAGGCGAGCAGTACTTC; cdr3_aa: CASSLSTRGPGGEQYF
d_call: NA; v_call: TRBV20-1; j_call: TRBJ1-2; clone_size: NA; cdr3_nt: TGCAGTGCTAGAGGGCACTATGGCTACACCTTC; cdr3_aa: CSARGHYGYTF
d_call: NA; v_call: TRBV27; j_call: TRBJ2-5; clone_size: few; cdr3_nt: TGTGCCAGCAGTCCCTGGACAAAAGAGACCCAGTACTTC; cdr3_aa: CASSPWTKETQYF
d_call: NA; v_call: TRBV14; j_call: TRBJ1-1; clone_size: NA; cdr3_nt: TGTGCCAGCAGCCAAGTTGCAGGTTGGAACACTGAAGCTTTCTTT; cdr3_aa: CASSQVAGWNTEAFF
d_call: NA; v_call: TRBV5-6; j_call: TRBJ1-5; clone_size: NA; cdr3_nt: TGTGCCAGCAGCTTGGCCCTGTTGCGGGGACGGCAGCCCCAGCATTTT; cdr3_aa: CASSLALLRGRQPQHF
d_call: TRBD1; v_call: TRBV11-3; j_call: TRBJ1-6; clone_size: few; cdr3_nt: TGTGCCAGCTCCCGCGACAGGGGAAATTCACCCCTCCACTTT; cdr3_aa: CASSRDRGNSPLHF
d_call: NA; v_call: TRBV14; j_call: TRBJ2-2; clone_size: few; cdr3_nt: TGTGCCAGCAGCCAAGTCCACCCAGGGTACACCGGGGAGCTGTTTTTT; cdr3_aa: CASSQVHPGYTGELFF
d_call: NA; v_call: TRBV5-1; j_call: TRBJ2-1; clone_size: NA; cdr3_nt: TGCGCCAGCAGCTTGGAGGCAGTCTCCTACAATGAGCAGTTCTTC; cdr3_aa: CASSLEAVSYNEQFF
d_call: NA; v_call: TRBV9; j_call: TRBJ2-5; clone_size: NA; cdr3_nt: TGTGCCAGCAGCGTAGCTTGGGGAGATGGGGAGACCCAGTACTTC; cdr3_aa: CASSVAWGDGETQYF
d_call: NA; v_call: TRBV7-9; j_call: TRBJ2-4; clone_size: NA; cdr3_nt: TGTGCCAGCAGCCCCGCGGTGAAAAAGGGCATTCAGTACTTC; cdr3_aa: CASSPAVKKGIQYF
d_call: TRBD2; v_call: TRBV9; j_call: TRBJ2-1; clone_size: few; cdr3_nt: TGTGCCAGCAGCGTAGACCCTAGCGGGGGACTGCGGTTCTTC; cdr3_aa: CASSVDPSGGLRFF
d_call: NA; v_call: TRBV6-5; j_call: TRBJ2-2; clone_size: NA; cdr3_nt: TGTGCCAGCAGTTACTCGATCGGACCCGGGGAGCTGTTTTTT; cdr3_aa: CASSYSIGPGELFF
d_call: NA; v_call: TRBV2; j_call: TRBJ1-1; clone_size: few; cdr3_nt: TGTGCCAGCAGTGAAGTTTTTGAAGCTTTCTTT; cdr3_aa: CASSEVFEAFF
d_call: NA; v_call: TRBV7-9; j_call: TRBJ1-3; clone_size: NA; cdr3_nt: TGTGCCAGCAGCTTCATTCCGGAGTCTGGAAACACCATATATTTT; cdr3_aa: CASSFIPESGNTIYF
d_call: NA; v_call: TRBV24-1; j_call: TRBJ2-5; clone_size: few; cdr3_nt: TGTGCCACCAGTGGGAAAGAAATCCAAGAGACCCAGTACTTC; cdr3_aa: CATSGKEIQETQYF
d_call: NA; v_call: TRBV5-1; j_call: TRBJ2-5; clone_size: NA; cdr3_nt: TGCGCCAGCAGCTTGGACGACAGGTTGGGCGAGACCCAGTACTTC; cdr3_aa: CASSLDDRLGETQYF
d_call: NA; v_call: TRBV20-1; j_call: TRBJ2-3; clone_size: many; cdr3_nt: TGCAGTGCTAGAGATCCGGGGAGTAGCACAGATACGCAGTATTTT; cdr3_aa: CSARDPGSSTDTQYF
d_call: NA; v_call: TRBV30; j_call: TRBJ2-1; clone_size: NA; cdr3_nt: TGTGCCTGGAGAAGGGGAGGAGATGAGCAGTTCTTC; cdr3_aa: CAWRRGGDEQFF
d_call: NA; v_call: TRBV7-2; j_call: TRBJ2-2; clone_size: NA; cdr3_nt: TGTGCCAGCAGCTCCTGGCGGGGGGAGCTGTTTTTT; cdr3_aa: CASSSWRGELFF
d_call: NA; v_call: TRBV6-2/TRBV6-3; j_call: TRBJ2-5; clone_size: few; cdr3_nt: TGTGCCAGCAGTTACCCTGAAACCCAGTACTTC; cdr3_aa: CASSYPETQYF
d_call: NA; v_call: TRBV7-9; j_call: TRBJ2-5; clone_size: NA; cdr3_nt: TGTGCCAGCAGCCATGTCCGGGCAGGGGGGGAAGCCCAGTACTTC; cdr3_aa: CASSHVRAGGEAQYF
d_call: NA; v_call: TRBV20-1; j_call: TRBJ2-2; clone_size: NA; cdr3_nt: TGCAGTGCTCAGCTCGGAGAAGACACCGGGGAGCTGTTTTTT; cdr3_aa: CSAQLGEDTGELFF
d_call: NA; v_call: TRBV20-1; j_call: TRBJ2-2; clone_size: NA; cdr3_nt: TGCAGTGCTAGGGCAGGGGCCGGGGAGCTGTTTTTT; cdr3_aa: CSARAGAGELFF
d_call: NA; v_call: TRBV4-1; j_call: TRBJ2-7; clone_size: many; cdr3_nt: TGCGCCAGCAGCCAAGTGAGGGGATCCTACGAGCAGTACTTC; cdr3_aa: CASSQVRGSYEQYF